One sample yielded the 28 T cell receptor beta chains listed below, sequenced in a study of radiotherapy plus CTLA-4 blockade in lung cancer. Profiling relied on immunoSEQ multiplex PCR, and the TCRdb table lists in-frame clones only, not all of them. The top ten hold approximately 14% of the sample, which has under 100,000 clones, approximately 83% seen once. Specimen: peripheral blood, collected from a patient treated with radiotherapy plus ipilimumab. The receptors were gathered from a human donor with non-small cell lung cancer that progressed on radiotherapy plus ipilimumab.

This rearrangement joins TRBV7-2 to TRBJ2-7; TRBD2 matches 9 bases. This CDR3 contains 16 residues. Trimming cost V 5 bases and J 3 bases; bases outside gene matches: 11. Germline CDR1 SGHTA, CDR2 FQGNSA. CDR3 sequence (DNA): TGTGCCAGCAGCCCCAGAGGCGGGGGGGAACTCTACGAGCAGTACTTC. Translated: CASSPRGGGELYEQYF.

The chain has TRBV6-5 and TRBJ2-3; possibly TRBD1 or TRBD2 for D (7 bases each). With 2 bases removed from V and 2 bases from J, the gap between germline ends came to 14 bases. CDR3 length: 16 amino acids. Germline V CDR1 and CDR2: MNHEY, SVGAGI. CDR3 sequence reads: CASSYGGDSLTDTQYF. The CDR3 nucleotides are TGTGCCAGCAGTTACGGGGGGGACAGCCTCACAGATACGCAGTATTTT.

This sequence joins TRBV5-5 and TRBJ2-3; weak D call: TRBD2 (6 bases). V lost 4 bases and J 4 bases, leaving 13 bases between the germline ends. Germline V gives CDR1 SGHKS, CDR2 YYEKEE (reference sequence). This CDR3 is 14 amino acids long. CDR3 sequence: CASSLEWGADTQYF. The CDR3 coding sequence is TGTGCCAGCAGCCTGGAGTGGGGGGCAGATACGCAGTATTTT.

The CDR3 coding sequence is TGTGCCTGGAGTGCTGGACTAGCGGGAGTCAGGGCGGGCACAGATACGCAGTATTTT. Its protein is CAWSAGLAGVRAGTDTQYF. The gene calls are TRBV30 and TRBJ2-3; 13 bases agree with TRBD2. The CDR3 has 19 residues. J was trimmed by 1 base and V by 1 base; bases with no gene match: 11. CDR1 GTSNPN and CDR2 SVGIG come from the germline V gene (reference sequence).

This chain connects TRBV18 to TRBJ1-2; a possible D gene is TRBD1 (5 bases). This CDR3 contains 15 residues. Germline V gives CDR1 KGHSH, CDR2 LQKENI. Trimming pared 5 bases from V and 4 bases from J, leaving 17 bases between. CDR3 residues: CASSDQRGAGYGYTF. CDR3 DNA sequence: TGTGCCAGCTCAGACCAGAGGGGCGCGGGCTATGGCTACACCTTC.

The gene calls are TRBV19 and TRBJ2-3; D uncertain. CDR1 is LNHDA and CDR2 is SQIVND in the germline V gene (reference sequence). The CDR3 has 15 residues. V gave up 0 bases and J gave up 6 bases, with 13 bases separating them. This CDR3 is CASSIDQARRDTQYF. The CDR3 DNA reads as TGTGCCAGTAGTATAGATCAGGCCCGCAGGGATACGCAGTATTTT. The full variable domain, rest sourced from reference TRBV19 and TRBJ2-3, is DGGITQSPKYLFRKEGQNVTLSCEQNLNHDAMYWYRQDPGQGLRLIYYSQIVNDFQKGDIAEGYSVSREKKESFPLTVTSAQKNPTAFYLCASSIDQARRDTQYFGPGTRLTVL.

Comments on this clone: This same CDR3 is encoded by further DNA sequences in the sample. The chain recombines TRBV5-1 with TRBJ1-4; D perhaps matches TRBD1 (5 bases). Germline V CDR1 and CDR2: SGHRS, YFSETQ. Trimming took off 3 bases at V and 2 bases at J, with 11 bases between the two ends. CDR3 length: 15 amino acids. CDR3 sequence (DNA): TGCGCCAGCAGCTCGGGGCAGCCGACTAATGAAAAACTGTTTTTT. This gives the protein CASSSGQPTNEKLFF.

The sample holds a few counts of this clone. This chain joins TRBV4-1 and TRBJ1-5; 7 bases line up with TRBD1. V was clipped by 4 bases and J by 2 bases; unmatched bases: 2. CDR1 is MGHRA, CDR2 YSYEKL, per germline. This CDR3 comprises 14 residues. In DNA form, the CDR3 reads TGCGCCAGCAGCCGTGGACAGGGCAATCAGCCCCAGCATTTT. It specifies CASSRGQGNQPQHF.

V usage is TRBV19 and J usage is TRBJ1-2, with D tentatively TRBD1 (5 bases). The length of the CDR3 is 13 residues. Germline V gene lookup returns CDR1 LNHDA and CDR2 SQIVND (reference sequence). Trimming took off 4 bases at V and 4 bases at J, with 10 bases between the two ends. The CDR3 loop is CASSNPGTYGYTF. The CDR3 DNA follows: TGTGCCAGTAGTAATCCGGGGACCTATGGCTACACCTTC.

This rearrangement joins TRBV13 to TRBJ2-3, with 8 bases that match TRBD1. The germline gives CDR1 PRHDT, CDR2 FYEKMQ (reference sequence). J was trimmed by 2 bases and V by 3 bases; bases with no gene match: 4. The CDR3 runs 15 residues. Written as DNA, the CDR3 is TGTGCCAGCAGCTTCAGGGGGCTTGACACAGATACGCAGTATTTT. As protein: CASSFRGLDTDTQYF.

The chain has TRBV7-3 and TRBJ2-3, with TRBD2 matching 11 bases. With V trimmed by 4 bases and J by 2 bases, 20 bases remained unmatched. CDR3 length: 21 residues. The germline V gene has CDR1 SGHTA and CDR2 FQGTGA. The CDR3: CASSCNWTSGQPTSDTDTQYF. The DNA of the CDR3 is TGTGCCAGCAGCTGTAATTGGACTAGCGGGCAACCCACTTCTGACACAGATACGCAGTATTTT.

This clone appeared a few times. The J gene is TRBJ2-5, the V gene TRBV27, with TRBD2 identical over 11 bases. Trimming cost V 3 bases and J 2 bases; bases outside gene matches: 8. CDR1 is MNHEY, CDR2 SMNVEV, per germline (reference sequence). The CDR3 totals 17 residues. CDR3 sequence reads: CASSLKGLAVTQETQYF. The CDR3, as DNA: TGTGCCAGCAGTTTGAAGGGACTAGCGGTTACGCAAGAGACCCAGTACTTC.

A single count supports this clone. The rearrangement links TRBV2 to TRBJ2-1, with 11 bases fitting TRBD1. Per germline, CDR1 SNHLY and CDR2 FYNNEI. Trimming cost V 6 bases and J 3 bases; bases outside gene matches: 4. CDR3 length equals 15 residues. The CDR3, as DNA: TGTGCCAGCAGCGGGACAGGGGGATTCTACAATGAGCAGTTCTTC. Its protein is CASSGTGGFYNEQFF.

V and J are TRBV2 and TRBJ2-7; D is tentatively TRBD1 or TRBD2 (5 bases each). The CDR3 runs to 13 residues. The germline CDR1 and CDR2 sequences are SNHLY and FYNNEI. Trimming removed 5 bases at V and 3 bases at J, with 11 bases between. As DNA, the CDR3 is TGTGCCAGCAGTAGGGACCTACGCTACGAGCAGTACTTC. Its translation: CASSRDLRYEQYF.

The chain has TRBV7-2 and TRBJ1-5; the D gene is possibly TRBD1 (6 bases). CDR3 length: 15 amino acids. The V end lost 5 bases, the J end lost 3 bases, and 14 bases lay between the germline ends. Germline V gene data show CDR1 as SGHTA and CDR2 as FQGNSA. The CDR3 DNA follows: TGTGCCAGCAGCCGTCCAGGGGAGCCCAATCAGCCCCAGCATTTT. It codes for CASSRPGEPNQPQHF.

The chain joins TRBV18 to TRBJ1-6; 7 positions agree with TRBD1. The CDR3 is 15 residues long. J was trimmed by 8 bases and V by 3 bases; bases with no gene match: 7. CDR1 is KGHSH and CDR2 is LQKENI in the germline V gene. The CDR3: CASSPIRGNYSPLHF. CDR3 coding DNA: TGTGCCAGCTCACCTATCAGGGGGAATTATTCACCCCTCCACTTT.

The sample holds a few counts of this clone. One end of the junction is discordant with germline, which a read error may explain. The gene calls are TRBV29-1 and TRBJ1-3; 7 bases fit TRBD1. CDR3 size: 11 residues. Germline CDR1 is SQVTM and CDR2 is ANQGSEA. The CDR3 sequence: CSVGGDGDSLF. CDR3 sequence (DNA): TGCAGCGTTGGGGGGGACGGGGACAGTCTATTT.

The rearrangement links TRBV6-6 to TRBJ1-1; TRBD1 matches at 7 bases. This CDR3 has 12 residues. Germline CDR1 is MNHNY and CDR2 is SVGAGI (reference sequence). V lost 4 bases and J lost 6; bases outside the gene matches: 2. CDR3 region: CASSFTGAEAFF. The CDR3 bases are TGTGCCAGCAGTTTCACAGGGGCTGAAGCTTTCTTT.

The chain recombines TRBV10-3 with TRBJ2-7; perhaps TRBD2 as D (5 bases). Germline V gene sequence: CDR1 ENHRY, CDR2 SYGVKD. Trimming removed 3 bases at V and 7 bases at J, with 10 bases between. The CDR3 spans 12 residues. The CDR3 loop reads CAISDGPGEQYF. The CDR3 region has the DNA TGTGCCATCAGTGATGGACCGGGAGAGCAGTACTTC.

The rearrangement uses TRBV10-3 and TRBJ1-6, with D possibly TRBD1 on 6 matching bases. Trimming left V 7 bases short and J 5 bases short, with 9 bases between. The CDR3 is 13 amino acids. Germline values: CDR1 ENHRY, CDR2 SYGVKD. The CDR3 coding sequence is TGTGCCATCACCGGGACAAATAATTCACCCCTCCACTTT. Protein sequence: CAITGTNNSPLHF.

The CDR3 spells CASTESNYGYTF. CDR3 nucleotides: TGTGCCAGCACAGAATCTAACTATGGCTACACCTTC. The chain combines TRBV2 with TRBJ1-2; D is uncertain. V was shortened by 7 bases and J by 0 bases, with 6 bases between the two germline ends. Germline V CDR1 and CDR2: SNHLY, FYNNEI. This CDR3 has 12 amino acids. Combining the CDR3 with reference TRBV2 and TRBJ1-2 gives the whole variable domain EPEVTQTPSHQVTQMGQEVILRCVPISNHLYFYWYRQILGQKVEFLVSFYNNEISEKSEIFDDQFSVERPDGSNFTLKIRSTKLEDSAMYFCASTESNYGYTFGSGTRLTVV.

This clone turned up a few times. The V and J genes are TRBV7-9 and TRBJ1-2; D remains unclear. The CDR3 runs to 14 residues. Germline CDR1 SEHNR, CDR2 FQNEAQ (reference sequence). Trimming shortened V by 2 bases and J by 2 bases, and 9 bases separated the two germline ends. The chain's CDR3 is CASSLTPINYGYTF. The CDR3 nucleotides read TGTGCCAGCAGCTTAACCCCTATCAACTATGGCTACACCTTC.

V and J are TRBV7-9 and TRBJ2-5; 8 bases fit TRBD1. The CDR3 runs 15 residues. Germline values: CDR1 SEHNR, CDR2 FQNEAQ (reference sequence). V dropped 3 bases and J dropped 5; count of bases not matched to a gene: 8. CDR3 sequence: CASSLGGQGGETQYF. DNA for the CDR3: TGTGCCAGCAGCTTGGGCGGACAGGGCGGGGAGACCCAGTACTTC.

V is TRBV9 and J is TRBJ2-1; D gene unclear. Trimming removed 3 bases at V and 2 bases at J, with 15 bases between. Per the germline V gene, CDR1 is SGDLS and CDR2 is YYNGEE. This CDR3 is 16 amino acids long. In DNA, the CDR3 is TGTGCCAGCAGCGAATACGGCAGGCTAACCTACAATGAGCAGTTCTTC. Encoded protein: CASSEYGRLTYNEQFF. Drawing the rest from reference TRBV9 and TRBJ2-1, the complete variable domain is DSGVTQTPKHLITATGQRVTLRCSPRSGDLSVYWYQQSLDQGLQFLIQYYNGEERAKGNILERFSAQQFPDLHSELNLSSLELGDSALYFCASSEYGRLTYNEQFFGPGTRLTVL.

The chain combines TRBV4-3 with TRBJ1-6, with D hard to call. Trimming shortened V by 2 bases and J by 6 bases, and 8 bases separated the two germline ends. Germline V CDR1 and CDR2: LGHNA, YSLEER. The CDR3 runs 14 residues. In DNA form, the CDR3 reads TGCGCCAGCAGCCAAAGTCTTTTTAATTCACCCCTCCACTTT. Translating gives CASSQSLFNSPLHF.

This chain joins TRBV5-1 and TRBJ2-7; TRBD1 matches at 8 bases. The CDR3 consists of 15 residues. Trimming cost V 3 bases and J 7 bases; bases outside gene matches: 12. Germline loops: CDR1 SGHRS, CDR2 YFSETQ. CDR3 sequence: CASSSHPDRVWEQYF. The CDR3, as DNA: TGCGCCAGCAGCTCCCACCCGGACAGGGTGTGGGAGCAGTACTTC.

The genes are TRBV5-1 and TRBJ2-3; 7 nucleotides agree with TRBD1. Looked up from germline, CDR1 is SGHRS and CDR2 is YFSETQ. V lost 0 bases and J lost 6; bases outside the gene matches: 10. CDR3 length: 16 residues. The CDR3 loop is CASSLELTGSSDTQYF. In nucleotides, the CDR3 is TGCGCCAGCAGCTTGGAGCTGACAGGGTCAAGCGATACGCAGTATTTT.

The chain recombines TRBV27 with TRBJ2-5; 9 bases fit TRBD2. Gene TRBJ2-7 matches the end of the DNA better, so the J call may be wrong. CDR3 length: 15 amino acids. Per germline, CDR1 MNHEY and CDR2 SMNVEV (reference sequence). The CDR3 DNA reads as TGTGCCAGCAGAGTTAGCGGGAGCGCAGCCTACGAGCAGTACTTC. Translation: CASRVSGSAAYEQYF.